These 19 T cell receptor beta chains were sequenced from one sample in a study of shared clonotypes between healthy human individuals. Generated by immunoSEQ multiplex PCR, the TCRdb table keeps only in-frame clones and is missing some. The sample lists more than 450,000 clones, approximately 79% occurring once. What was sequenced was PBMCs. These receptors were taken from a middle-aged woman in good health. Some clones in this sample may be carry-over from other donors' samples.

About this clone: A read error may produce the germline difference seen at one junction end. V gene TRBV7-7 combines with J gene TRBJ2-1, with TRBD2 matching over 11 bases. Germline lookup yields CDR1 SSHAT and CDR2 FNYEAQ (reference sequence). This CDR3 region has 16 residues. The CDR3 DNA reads TGTGCTAGCAGCCCCCAGACTAGCGGGATCGTCAATGAGCAGTTCTTC. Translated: CASSPQTSGIVNEQFF.

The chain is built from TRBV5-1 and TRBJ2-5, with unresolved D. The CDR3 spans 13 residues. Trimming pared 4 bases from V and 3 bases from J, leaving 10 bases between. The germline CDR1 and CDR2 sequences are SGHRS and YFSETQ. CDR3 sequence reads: CASSPAPEETQYF. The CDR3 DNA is TGCGCCAGCAGCCCCGCACCCGAAGAGACCCAGTACTTC.

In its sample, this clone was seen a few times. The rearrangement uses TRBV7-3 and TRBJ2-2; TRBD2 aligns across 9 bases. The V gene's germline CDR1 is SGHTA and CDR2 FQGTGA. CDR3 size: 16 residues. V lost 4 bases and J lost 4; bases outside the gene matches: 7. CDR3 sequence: CASSSSAGGGTGELFF. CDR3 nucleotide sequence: TGTGCCAGCAGCTCGTCCGCGGGAGGGGGCACCGGGGAGCTGTTTTTT. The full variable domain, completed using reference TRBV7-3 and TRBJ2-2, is GAGVSQTPSNKVTEKGKYVELRCDPISGHTALYWYRQSLGQGPEFLIYFQGTGAADDSGLPNDRFFAVRPEGSVSTLKIQRTERGDSAVYLCASSSSAGGGTGELFFGEGSRLTVL.

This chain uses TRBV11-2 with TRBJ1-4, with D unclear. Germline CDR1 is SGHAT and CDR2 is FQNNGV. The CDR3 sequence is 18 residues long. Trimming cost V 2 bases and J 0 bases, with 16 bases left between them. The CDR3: CASSLKWAGDPTNEKLFF. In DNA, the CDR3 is TGTGCCAGCAGCTTAAAGTGGGCAGGAGACCCAACTAATGAAAAACTGTTTTTT.

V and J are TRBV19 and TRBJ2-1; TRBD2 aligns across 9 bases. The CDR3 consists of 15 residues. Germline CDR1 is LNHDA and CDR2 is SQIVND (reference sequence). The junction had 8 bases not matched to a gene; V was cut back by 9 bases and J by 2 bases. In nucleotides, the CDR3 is TGTGCCAGCCGACTAGCGGCATATACCTACAATGAGCAGTTCTTC. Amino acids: CASRLAAYTYNEQFF.

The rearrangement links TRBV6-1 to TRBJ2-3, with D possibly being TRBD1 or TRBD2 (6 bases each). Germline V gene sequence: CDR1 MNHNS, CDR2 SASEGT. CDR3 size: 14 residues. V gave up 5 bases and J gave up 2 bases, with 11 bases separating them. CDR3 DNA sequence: TGTGCCAGCAGTAGGGGGGTCCTCACAGATACGCAGTATTTT. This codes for CASSRGVLTDTQYF.

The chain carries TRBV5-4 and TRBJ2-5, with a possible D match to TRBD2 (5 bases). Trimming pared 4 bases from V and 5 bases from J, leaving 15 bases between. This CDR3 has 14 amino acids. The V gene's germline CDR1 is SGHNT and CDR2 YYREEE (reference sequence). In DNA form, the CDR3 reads TGTGCCAGCAGCCTGGTTCCGGGGTGGGAGACCCAGTACTTC. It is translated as CASSLVPGWETQYF. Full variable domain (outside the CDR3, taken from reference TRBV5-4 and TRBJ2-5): ETGVTQSPTHLIKTRGQQVTLRCSSQSGHNTVSWYQQALGQGPQFIFQYYREEENGRGNFPPRFSGLQFPNYSSELNVNALELDDSALYLCASSLVPGWETQYFGPGTRLLVL.

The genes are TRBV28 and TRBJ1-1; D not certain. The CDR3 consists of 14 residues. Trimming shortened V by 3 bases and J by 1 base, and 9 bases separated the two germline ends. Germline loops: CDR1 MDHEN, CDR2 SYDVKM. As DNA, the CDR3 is TGTGCCAGCAGTTTCCCCGGGAGGAACACTGAAGCTTTCTTT. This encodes CASSFPGRNTEAFF.

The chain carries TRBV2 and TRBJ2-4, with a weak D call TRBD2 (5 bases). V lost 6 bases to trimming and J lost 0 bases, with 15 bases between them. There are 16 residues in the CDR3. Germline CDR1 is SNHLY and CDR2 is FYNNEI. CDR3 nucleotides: TGTGCCAGCAGGAGGGTCTCAGGCCTAGCCAAAAACATTCAGTACTTC. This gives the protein CASRRVSGLAKNIQYF.

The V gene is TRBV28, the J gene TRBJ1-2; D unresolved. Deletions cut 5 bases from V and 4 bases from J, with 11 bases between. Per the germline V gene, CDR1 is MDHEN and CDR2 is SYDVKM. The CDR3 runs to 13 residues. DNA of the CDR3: TGTGCCAGCAGTCCGACCCACTCCTATGGCTACACCTTC. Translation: CASSPTHSYGYTF.

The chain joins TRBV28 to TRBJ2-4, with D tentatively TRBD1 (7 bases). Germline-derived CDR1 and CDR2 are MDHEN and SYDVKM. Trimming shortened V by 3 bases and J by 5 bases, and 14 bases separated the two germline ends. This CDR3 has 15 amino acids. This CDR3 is CASSFRRGPENIQYF. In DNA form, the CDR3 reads TGTGCCAGCAGTTTTCGGAGGGGGCCGGAAAACATTCAGTACTTC.

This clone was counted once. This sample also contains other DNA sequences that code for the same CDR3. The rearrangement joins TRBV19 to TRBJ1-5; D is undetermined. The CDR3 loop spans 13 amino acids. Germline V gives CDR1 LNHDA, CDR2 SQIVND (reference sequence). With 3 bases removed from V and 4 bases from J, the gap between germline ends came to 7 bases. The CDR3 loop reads CASSMGQNQPQHF. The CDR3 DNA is TGTGCCAGTAGTATGGGCCAAAATCAGCCCCAGCATTTT.

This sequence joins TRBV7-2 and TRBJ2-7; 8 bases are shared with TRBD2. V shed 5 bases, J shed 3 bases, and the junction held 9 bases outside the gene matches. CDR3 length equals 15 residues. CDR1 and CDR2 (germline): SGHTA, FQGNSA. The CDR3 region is CASSVHSGSRYEQYF. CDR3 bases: TGTGCCAGCAGCGTACACAGCGGGAGCCGCTACGAGCAGTACTTC. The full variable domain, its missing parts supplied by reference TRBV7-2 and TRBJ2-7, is GAGVSQSPSNKVTEKGKDVELRCDPISGHTALYWYRQSLGQGLEFLIYFQGNSAPDKSGLPSDRFSAERTGGSVSTLTIQRTQQEDSAVYLCASSVHSGSRYEQYFGPGTRLTVT.

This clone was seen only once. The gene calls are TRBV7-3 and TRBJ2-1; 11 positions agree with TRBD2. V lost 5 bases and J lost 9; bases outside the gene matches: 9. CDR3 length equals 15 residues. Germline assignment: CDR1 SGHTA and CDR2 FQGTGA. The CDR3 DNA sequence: TGTGCCAGCAGCCCCACTAGCGGGAGAGGTGTTGAGCAGTTCTTC. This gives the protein CASSPTSGRGVEQFF.

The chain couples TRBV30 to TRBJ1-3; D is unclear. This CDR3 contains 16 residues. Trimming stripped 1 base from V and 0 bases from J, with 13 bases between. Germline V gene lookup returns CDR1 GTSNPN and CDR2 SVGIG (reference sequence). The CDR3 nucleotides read TGTGCCTGGAGTGGGGAGGGTTCGTTCTCTGGAAACACCATATATTTT. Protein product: CAWSGEGSFSGNTIYF.

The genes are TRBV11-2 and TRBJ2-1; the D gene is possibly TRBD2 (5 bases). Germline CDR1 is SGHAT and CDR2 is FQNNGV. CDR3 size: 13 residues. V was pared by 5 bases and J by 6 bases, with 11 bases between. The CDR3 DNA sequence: TGTGCCAGCAGCCCAGGACTGGTCAATGAGCAGTTCTTC. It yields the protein CASSPGLVNEQFF.

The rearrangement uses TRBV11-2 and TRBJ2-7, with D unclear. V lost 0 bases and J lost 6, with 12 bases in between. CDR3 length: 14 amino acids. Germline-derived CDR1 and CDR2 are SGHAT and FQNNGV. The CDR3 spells CASSLERTGGEQYF. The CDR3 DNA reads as TGTGCCAGCAGCTTAGAGCGGACGGGCGGCGAGCAGTACTTC.

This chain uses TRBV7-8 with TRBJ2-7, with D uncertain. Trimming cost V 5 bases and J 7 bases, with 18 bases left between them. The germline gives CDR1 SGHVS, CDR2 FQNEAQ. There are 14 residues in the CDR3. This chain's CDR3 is CASSQEAQGGEQYF. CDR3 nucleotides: TGTGCCAGCAGCCAAGAAGCCCAAGGCGGAGAGCAGTACTTC.

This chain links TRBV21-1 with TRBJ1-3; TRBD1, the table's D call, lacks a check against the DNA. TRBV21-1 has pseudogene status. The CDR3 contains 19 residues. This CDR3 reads CASSTHPRGRGSSGNTIYF. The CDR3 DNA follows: TGTGCCAGCAGCACACACCCCAGGGGCAGGGGGAGCTCTGGAAACACCATATATTTT.